Below are 5 T cell receptor beta chains sequenced from a single sample in a study of beta chain features in type 1 diabetes (dated by TCRdb to between 2017 and 2018). Library preparation was by the immunoSEQ multiplex PCR assay. The High Capacity cDNA Reverse Transcription Kit was used to reverse transcribe all of the isolated RNA, meaning that expressed TCRB transcripts were what got sequenced. TCRdb limited this immuneACCESS table to in-frame rearrangements with V and J called. A share of clones is missing; checked studies link under half to unresolved V genes, and the rest is unexplained. The sample table shows about 900,000 clones, and roughly 16% are seen once. The ten largest clones add up to 0.023% of the sample. The specimen sequenced was naive CD4+ T cells from blood. What this sample's cell subset or site label stands for: true naive CD4+ T cells. The receptor set was obtained from a woman in her late teens or twenties in good health.

This clone was seen a few times. This sequence joins TRBV11-2 and TRBJ2-1, with TRBD2 identical over 10 bases. V lost 5 bases, J lost 3 bases, and 10 bases stayed unmatched. Germline CDR1 is SGHAT and CDR2 is FQNNGV. The length of the CDR3 is 17 residues. CDR3: CASSNPVAGGRYNEQFF. The CDR3 nucleotides read TGTGCCAGCAGCAACCCCGTAGCGGGAGGCCGCTACAATGAGCAGTTCTTC.

This clone was seen only a few times. This rearrangement joins TRBV9 to TRBJ1-4; 8 positions agree with TRBD1. The germline gives CDR1 SGDLS, CDR2 YYNGEE. Germline trimming cut 7 bases from V and 7 bases from J; bases unmatched to any gene: 18. The CDR3 runs to 17 residues. The DNA for the CDR3 is TGTGCCAGCGGCCCAAGACAGGGGAGAATCTCCGGTGAAAAACTGTTTTTT. Its protein product is CASGPRQGRISGEKLFF.

The V call is TRBV28, the J call TRBJ2-1, with 13 nucleotides matching TRBD2. The CDR3 spans 17 residues. Germline CDR1 reads MDHEN; CDR2 reads SYDVKM. V gave up 2 bases and J gave up 0 bases; unmatched junction bases: 1. CDR3 loop: CASSLTSGRASYNEQFF. CDR3 DNA sequence: TGTGCCAGCAGTTTAACTAGCGGGAGGGCCTCCTACAATGAGCAGTTCTTC.

The chain recombines TRBV7-9 with TRBJ2-3; 7 positions agree with TRBD1. Germline V gene lookup returns CDR1 SEHNR and CDR2 FQNEAQ (reference sequence). V lost 5 bases to trimming and J lost 2 bases; unmatched junction nucleotides: 16. CDR3 length: 18 residues. CDR3 protein: CASSPRRGTTYPTDTQYF. CDR3 coding DNA: TGTGCCAGCAGCCCACGCAGGGGGACCACCTACCCCACAGATACGCAGTATTTT.

The V and J genes are TRBV28 and TRBJ2-2, with 7 bases fitting TRBD1. CDR3 length equals 15 residues. Germline assignment: CDR1 MDHEN and CDR2 SYDVKM. J was trimmed by 1 base and V by 7 bases; bases with no gene match: 6. CDR3 protein: CASNLQGMNTGELFF. CDR3 sequence (DNA): TGTGCCAGCAACCTACAGGGGATGAACACCGGGGAGCTGTTTTTT.